This passage covers 18 T cell receptor beta chains from one sample sequenced in a study of cytomegalovirus exposure and HLA in healthy donors. Primers for the PCR totalled 60 Vbeta and 13 Jbeta. Sequenced by immunoSEQ multiplex PCR; TCRdb stores in-frame clones only, minus some. This table has around 250,000 clones, 70% to 90% appearing once. Sequencing was performed on PBMCs. The receptors here all came from a woman aged 60-70 years in good health and CMV-seropositive.

The chain couples TRBV29-1 to TRBJ1-1, with TRBD1 as a possible D gene (5 bases). In germline, CDR1 is SQVTM, CDR2 ANQGSEA. Trimming removed 8 bases from V and 6 bases from J, with 16 bases in between. The CDR3 is 12 amino acids. The DNA for the CDR3 is TGCAGCCTTGCGGGTCCGGGGGCTGAAGCTTTCTTT. Translated: CSLAGPGAEAFF.

The gene calls are TRBV5-1 and TRBJ2-7, with D possibly TRBD2 on 6 matching bases. CDR3 size: 16 residues. Germline lookup yields CDR1 SGHRS and CDR2 YFSETQ. V shed 4 bases and J shed 7 bases, with 24 bases lying between them. CDR3 residues: CASSARAGQGLGEQYF. CDR3 sequence (DNA): TGCGCCAGCAGCGCCAGGGCGGGGCAGGGACTTGGGGAGCAGTACTTC. Full variable domain (remainder filled in from reference TRBV5-1 and TRBJ2-7): KAGVTQTPRYLIKTRGQQVTLSCSPISGHRSVSWYQQTPGQGLQFLFEYFSETQRNKGNFPGRFSGRQFSNSRSEMNVSTLELGDSALYLCASSARAGQGLGEQYFGPGTRLTVT.

This rearrangement joins TRBV10-1 to TRBJ2-7, with D maybe TRBD1 (6 bases). From germline, CDR1 is WNHNN and CDR2 SYGVQD (reference sequence). The CDR3 spans 13 residues. Trimming took off 4 bases at V and 3 bases at J, with 10 bases between the two ends. The CDR3 coding sequence is TGCGCCAGCAGTGGTTCAGGGGTCTACGAGCAGTACTTC. Protein sequence: CASSGSGVYEQYF.

The CDR3 DNA sequence: TGTGCCAGCAGGGGCCAGAGCTCCTACAATGAGCAGTTCTTC. Translation gives CASRGQSSYNEQFF. The rearrangement joins TRBV27 to TRBJ2-1; D gene uncertain. Per germline, CDR1 MNHEY and CDR2 SMNVEV (reference sequence). The V end was cut by 6 bases, the J end by 0 bases, with 9 bases between. The CDR3 runs 14 residues.

The chain employs TRBV2 and TRBJ1-2, with D perhaps matching TRBD1 (5 bases). Trimming left V 6 bases short and J 6 bases short, with 11 bases between. The V gene's germline CDR1 is SNHLY and CDR2 FYNNEI. This CDR3 region has 12 residues. The CDR3 DNA sequence: TGTGCCAGCAGGGGACTGGGGGATGGCTACACCTTC. Protein sequence: CASRGLGDGYTF.

In this sample, this clone turned up a few times. This chain connects TRBV19 to TRBJ2-3; 12 nucleotides match TRBD2. Germline V CDR1 and CDR2: LNHDA, SQIVND (reference sequence). There are 18 residues in the CDR3. V gave up 2 bases and J gave up 6 bases; unmatched junction bases: 12. CDR3 bases: TGTGCCAGTAGTATAAGTAGGCTAGCGGGAGGGCCATATGATACGCAGTATTTT. This codes for CASSISRLAGGPYDTQYF.

The chain is built from TRBV5-1 and TRBJ2-1; TRBD2 might be the D (6 bases). V was pared by 4 bases and J by 8 bases, with 16 bases between. Germline assignment: CDR1 SGHRS and CDR2 YFSETQ. The length of the CDR3 is 14 residues. The CDR3 protein is CASSPRGTRDEQFF. The CDR3 nucleotides are TGCGCCAGCAGCCCTCGGGGGACCAGGGATGAGCAGTTCTTC.

Only one count was recorded for this clone. The chain recombines TRBV4-1 with TRBJ2-7; TRBD2 matches 12 bases. Germline values: CDR1 MGHRA, CDR2 YSYEKL. The CDR3 spans 16 residues. V dropped 0 bases and J dropped 4; count of bases not matched to a gene: 4. Here the CDR3 reads CASSQEVLAGGYEQYF. In nucleotides, the CDR3 is TGCGCCAGCAGCCAAGAAGTCCTAGCGGGAGGGTACGAGCAGTACTTC.

The chain uses TRBV5-1 and TRBJ2-3, with 14 bases matching TRBD2. V shed 1 base and J 0 bases; nucleotides not matched to a gene: 7. Germline V lookup: CDR1 SGHRS, CDR2 YFSETQ. There are 19 residues in the CDR3. CDR3 region: CASSLSGTSGGTSTDTQYF. In DNA form, the CDR3 reads TGCGCCAGCAGCTTGTCCGGGACTAGCGGGGGTACTAGCACAGATACGCAGTATTTT.

The chain combines TRBV23-1 with TRBJ2-1; TRBD1 matches at 10 bases. TRBV23-1 is an ORF, with its function uncertain. This CDR3 has 18 amino acids. The V segment lost 1 base and the J segment 3 bases; nucleotides outside the gene matches: 9. The DNA for the CDR3 is TGCGCCAGCAGTCAATTTGTACCAGGGACAGGGGTCTACAATGAGCAGTTCTTC. This sequence encodes CASSQFVPGTGVYNEQFF.

With regard to this clone: Other nucleotide sequences from this sample produce the same CDR3. V and J are TRBV19 and TRBJ1-3; unclear D gene. The V end was cut by 7 bases, the J end by 0 bases, with 7 bases between. Germline CDR1 and CDR2: LNHDA and SQIVND (reference sequence). The CDR3 loop spans 13 amino acids. CDR3 coding DNA: TGTGCCAGTACCCGGAGCTCTGGAAACACCATATATTTT. Its protein is CASTRSSGNTIYF.

This clone was seen a handful of times. The gene calls are TRBV27 and TRBJ1-6, with 7 nucleotides matching TRBD1. This CDR3 is 16 amino acids long. CDR1 is MNHEY and CDR2 is SMNVEV in the germline V gene (reference sequence). V trimming: 7 bases; J trimming: 3 bases; junction bases outside the gene matches: 9. The CDR3 DNA reads as TGTGCCAGCACCCTTAAACGGGACAGCTATAATTCACCCCTCCACTTT. This translates into CASTLKRDSYNSPLHF.

The rearrangement uses TRBV4-1 and TRBJ1-5; D uncertain. Germline assignment: CDR1 MGHRA and CDR2 YSYEKL. The V gene lost 1 base and the J gene lost 5 bases, with 12 bases spanning the gap. This CDR3 is built from 15 residues. The chain's CDR3 is CASSQVFTADQPQHF. The CDR3 nucleotides are TGCGCCAGCAGCCAAGTCTTCACTGCGGATCAGCCCCAGCATTTT.

The chain uses TRBV5-1 and TRBJ1-1; possible D gene TRBD1, 5 bases. V lost 3 bases, J lost 5 bases, and 11 bases lay in between. The CDR3 length is 13 residues. Germline CDR1 and CDR2: SGHRS and YFSETQ. The CDR3 loop reads CASSSRVGTEAFF. DNA for the CDR3: TGCGCCAGCAGCTCCAGGGTCGGTACTGAAGCTTTCTTT.

The rearrangement links TRBV13 to TRBJ2-7; 10 nucleotides align to TRBD2. The germline V gene has CDR1 PRHDT and CDR2 FYEKMQ (reference sequence). V trimming: 0 bases; J trimming: 2 bases; junction bases outside the gene matches: 1. The CDR3 covers 15 residues. The CDR3 bases are TGTGCCAGCAGCTTAGGAAGCGGGAGGGCCTACGAGCAGTACTTC. This translates into CASSLGSGRAYEQYF. The whole variable domain, remainder taken from reference TRBV13 and TRBJ2-7, is AAGVIQSPRHLIKEKRETATLKCYPIPRHDTVYWYQQGPGQDPQFLISFYEKMQSDKGSIPDRFSAQQFSDYHSELNMSSLELGDSALYFCASSLGSGRAYEQYFGPGTRLTVT.

The CDR3 region has the DNA TGTGCCAGCAGCTTAAGTGAGGGCGCAGGTGATACGCAGTATTTT. The encoded protein is CASSLSEGAGDTQYF. This chain joins TRBV7-9 and TRBJ2-3; D might be TRBD2 (5 bases). The germline V and J ends were trimmed by 2 bases and 6 bases, with 15 bases remaining between them. Germline V gene sequence: CDR1 SEHNR, CDR2 FQNEAQ (reference sequence). The CDR3 loop spans 15 amino acids.

The chain combines TRBV7-9 with TRBJ1-5, with no clear D. V was trimmed by 5 bases and J by 6 bases, leaving 23 bases between them. Germline CDR1 reads SEHNR; CDR2 reads FQNEAQ (reference sequence). The CDR3 length is 17 residues. CDR3 protein: CASSPSGGRLAGQPQHF. The CDR3 region has the DNA TGTGCCAGCAGCCCCTCGGGCGGAAGGCTGGCGGGTCAGCCCCAGCATTTT.

The rearrangement links TRBV10-3 to TRBJ1-5; TRBD1 aligns across 9 bases. Germline V gives CDR1 ENHRY, CDR2 SYGVKD. V gave up 10 bases and J gave up 2 bases; unmatched junction bases: 6. This CDR3 is built from 14 residues. The CDR3 here is CATGQGLGNQPQHF. The CDR3 nucleotides read TGTGCCACCGGACAGGGGTTGGGCAATCAGCCCCAGCATTTT.